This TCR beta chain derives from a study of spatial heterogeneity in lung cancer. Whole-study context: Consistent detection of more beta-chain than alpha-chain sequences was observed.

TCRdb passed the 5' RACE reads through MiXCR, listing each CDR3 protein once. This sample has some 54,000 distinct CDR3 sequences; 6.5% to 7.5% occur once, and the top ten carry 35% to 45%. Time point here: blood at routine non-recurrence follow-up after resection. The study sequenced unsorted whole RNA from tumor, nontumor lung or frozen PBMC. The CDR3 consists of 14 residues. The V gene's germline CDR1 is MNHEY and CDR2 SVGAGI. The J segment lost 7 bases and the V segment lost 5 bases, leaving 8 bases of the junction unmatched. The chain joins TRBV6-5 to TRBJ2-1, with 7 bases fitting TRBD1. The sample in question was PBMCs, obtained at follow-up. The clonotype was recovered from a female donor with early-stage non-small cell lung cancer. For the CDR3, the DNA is TGTGCCAGCAGTCCGACAGGGCCGCGGAATGAGCAGTTCTTC. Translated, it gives CASSPTGPRNEQFF.